This T cell receptor (beta chain) was identified in a study of shared clonotypes between healthy human individuals (dated by TCRdb to the early 2020s). Looking at the study overall: The cohort included a few men and a couple of women between 18 and 49 years of age. For each donor, CD4 naive and CD4 memory were each run on three plates, CD8 naive on two plates, and CD8 memory on one plate. Each donor's leukapheresis produced roughly between roughly 0.9 and 9 billion PBMCs. To estimate repertoire size and how much clonotype sharing occurs between individuals, the study deeply sequenced the blood TCR repertoires of roughly 5 healthy adults. To increase sequencing depth and limit assay-specific biases, TCR repertoire library preparation and sequencing were carried out by different laboratories using diverse techniques. Broader findings and caveats from the paper: Larger estimated clonotype richness was generally found for naive subsets than for memory subsets. Pairwise subsampling indicated that sequencing depth was expected to affect the degree of clonotype sharing among donors. The genetic and exposure-history diversity represented was limited by the small number of donors. Sampling was restricted to blood, and TCR repertoires in tissue are likely to differ from TCR repertoires in blood. Across a few donors, approximately 5% of naive CD4, roughly 3.4% of naive CD8, around 2.5% of memory CD4, and roughly 0.41% of memory CD8 clonotypes were shared. Even with the large sequencing depth, rarefaction of the sorted-subset datasets indicated that sequencing was incomplete. Higher generation probabilities were observed for clonotypes shared by all four sorted-subset donors than for non-shared clonotypes.

Donors were healthy HIV-negative adults with no recently reported acute infections or vaccinations. Only Caucasian adults living in Nashville, Tennessee, USA were represented among the donors. CD4+ T cells were enriched by magnetic negative selection; naive cells were then positively selected on CD45RA, and the negative fraction formed the memory subset. Blood was obtained by leukapheresis, after which PBMCs were separated by Ficoll-Histopaque density gradient centrifugation and cryopreserved in liquid nitrogen vapor phase. Analytical flow cytometry was used to check the purity and quantity of every magnetically sorted T cell population. Genomic DNA was isolated from each sorted fraction and quantified by UV absorbance on a Nanodrop 2000c. With respect to this clone: The antigen it recognizes is unknown. It has no much larger one-base neighbor in the sample; base qualities were not kept.

TCR CDR3 regions were amplified from genomic DNA by multiplex PCR using the deep immunoSEQ assay. Genomic DNA extracted from each cell subset was distributed evenly over all wells of several immunoSEQ 96-well plates, and each plate served as one replicate. For sorted subsets, each replicate PCR was loaded with roughly 0.2 ug genomic DNA, equivalent to approximately 33,000 T cell genomes. Purified libraries were quantified with a Qubit 3.0 fluorometer, sized on a Bioanalyzer 2100, and re-quantified with the KAPA Library Quantification kit. Every immunoSEQ 96-well plate was sequenced on a dedicated single-read 150-cycle Illumina NextSeq 550 flow cell. On the authors' methods: Because only junctional sequences without quality scores were contained in the immunoSEQ output, filtering matching that applied to full-length reads could not be performed. To assign V/J genes and CDR3, sequences were annotated against IMGT germline references using PyIR, a Python wrapper for IgBLAST v1.9. Reads with weak V/J assignments (E-value above 1e-6), missing CDR3, stop codons, out-of-frame junctions, or ambiguous translated residues were removed. V3J clonotypes were defined by identical inferred V gene, J gene, and CDR3 amino acid sequence. Percentage overlap between repertoires was calculated by dividing the number of shared unique clonotypes by the size of the smaller repertoire. Three approaches were used to assess repertoire richness: RTK rarefaction, the Chao1 estimator, and Recon v2.1 estimates of unobserved clonotypes. For all TCRbeta clonotypes obtained by the gDNA method from a few donors, generation probabilities were computed with OLGA. The source is immuneACCESS, and TCRdb retained only in-frame sequences with V and J called. Part of the clones is not carried over; for the studies checked, unresolved V genes explain less than half of this, and the remainder is unexplained. V, J and clone size are taken as reported in that table, and D and trimming were inferred from the DNA itself. The table for this sample lists approximately 330,000 clones; roughly 80% of them were counted only once. The ten most abundant clones make up more than 9% of the sample.

This sequence originates from a young man in good health. Sequencing was performed on memory CD4+ T cells sorted from blood. The cell subset or site label corresponds to: CD45RA-negative fraction.

CDR3 sequence: CAIALGDWQFF. The sequenced DNA: TGTGCCATCGCTTTGGGGGATTGGCAGTTCTTC. Here the chain combines TRBV10-3 and TRBJ2-1; the D element might be TRBD1 or TRBD2, as each aligns at 5 bases. From the cysteine up to the phenylalanine, the CDR3 has a length of 11 residues. Only the CDR3 portion is preserved as DNA: 33 bases, with reading frame beginning at the first base. The germline V gene specifies ENHRY as CDR1 and SYGVKD as CDR2. A distance of 14 bases separates the germline ends of V and J, which lose 8 bases and 12 bases respectively.